Below, 15 T cell receptor beta chains from the same sample are listed, as sequenced in a study of T cells in Graves' hyperthyroidism and ophthalmopathy. Using RNA transcripts as the source, TCR beta CDR3 regions were amplified. Using the HTBI primer set, a first-round RT-PCR was run on the TCR CDR3. Via MiXCR, TCRdb re-called the multiplex PCR reads, giving one row per CDR3 protein. The sample consists of about 400,000 distinct CDR3 sequences, about an eighth of them appearing once. Sequenced: blood. The receptor set was obtained from a woman under 30 with Graves' hyperthyroidism.

This clonotype was found many times. V and J are TRBV12-5 and TRBJ2-1, with 12 bases lining up with TRBD2. V lost 4 bases, J lost 4 bases, and 5 bases stayed unmatched. The CDR3 is 16 amino acids. CDR1 and CDR2 from the germline V gene are LGHNT and FRNRAP. CDR3 nucleotide sequence: TGTGCTAGTGGTTACCTAGCGGGAGGGGTATACAATGAGCAGTTCTTC. Residues: CASGYLAGGVYNEQFF.

As for this clonotype: One junction end disagrees with the germline gene, perhaps due to a read error. The chain carries TRBV5-4 and TRBJ2-5; 14 bases fit TRBD2. The CDR3 loop spans 15 amino acids. Germline V CDR1 and CDR2: SGHNT, YYREEE (reference sequence). The CDR3 spells CASSSTSGRGETRYF. DNA for the CDR3: TGTGCCAGCAGCTCGACTAGCGGGAGGGGAGAGACCCGGTACTTC.

In its sample, this clonotype was seen a few times. The gene calls are TRBV5-5 and TRBJ2-7; 9 bases line up with TRBD2. CDR3 size: 15 residues. The V gene end was trimmed by 0 bases and the J gene end by 6 bases; junction bases not matched to a gene: 7. CDR1 is SGHKS and CDR2 is YYEKEE in the germline V gene (reference sequence). The CDR3 coding sequence is TGTGCCAGCAGCTTGGATTTGGGGACTAGCCGCGAGCAGTACTTC. Its translation: CASSLDLGTSREQYF. The complete variable domain, with remaining parts taken from reference TRBV5-5 and TRBJ2-7, reads DAGVTQSPTHLIKTRGQQVTLRCSPISGHKSVSWYQQVLGQGPQFIFQYYEKEERGRGNFPDRFSARQFPNYSSELNVNALLLGDSALYLCASSLDLGTSREQYFGPGTRLTVT.

This clonotype was counted at least ten times. V is TRBV15 and J is TRBJ2-1, with D hard to call. The CDR3 covers 16 residues. Per the germline V gene, CDR1 is LNHNV and CDR2 is YYDKDF (reference sequence). The V gene lost 0 bases and the J gene lost 2 bases, with 11 bases spanning the gap. CDR3 loop: CATSRDLQLAYNEQFF. DNA of the CDR3: TGTGCCACCAGCAGAGATCTACAGCTAGCCTACAATGAGCAGTTCTTC.

This clonotype has at least ten counts. The chain carries TRBV7-9 and TRBJ2-7, with 7 nucleotides matching TRBD1. In germline, CDR1 is SEHNR, CDR2 FQNEAQ (reference sequence). Trimming cost V 4 bases and J 7 bases; bases outside gene matches: 7. The CDR3 is 13 residues long. CDR3 region: CASSWDSLFEQYF. CDR3 nucleotide sequence: TGTGCCAGCAGCTGGGACAGTTTATTTGAGCAGTACTTC.

A few counts support this clonotype. The genes are TRBV9 and TRBJ1-2; weak D call: TRBD1 (5 bases). The V gene lost 2 bases and the J gene lost 0 bases, with 11 bases spanning the gap. The CDR3 consists of 15 residues. Germline assignment: CDR1 SGDLS and CDR2 YYNGEE. The DNA for the CDR3 is TGTGCCAGCAGCGTGGAGGGGTTAGCTAACTATGGCTACACCTTC. Its protein is CASSVEGLANYGYTF.

CDR3 nucleotide sequence: TGTGCCAGCAGCTACCGTATTCCCTTGGGAGACAATGAGCAGTTCTTC. Its protein product is CASSYRIPLGDNEQFF. The chain carries TRBV5-6 and TRBJ2-1, with TRBD2 as a possible D gene (5 bases). Trimming took off 3 bases at V and 5 bases at J, with 18 bases between the two ends. Germline V lookup: CDR1 SGHDT, CDR2 YYEEEE. This CDR3 has 16 amino acids.

This clonotype was detected ten times or more. V is TRBV20-1 and J is TRBJ2-7, with 11 bases matching TRBD2. Germline V gene data show CDR1 as DFQATT and CDR2 as SNEGSKA (reference sequence). The CDR3 is 14 residues long. V lost 6 bases, J lost 2 bases, and 6 bases stayed unmatched. The CDR3 DNA is TGCAGTGCCACCGGGACTAGCGGAACCTACGAGCAGTACTTC. Protein: CSATGTSGTYEQYF.

This clonotype was counted many times. The J gene is TRBJ2-1, the V gene TRBV12-5; D is unclear. V was shortened by 1 base and J by 8 bases, with 9 bases between the two germline ends. Germline loops: CDR1 LGHNT, CDR2 FRNRAP. CDR3 size: 13 residues. DNA for the CDR3: TGTGCTAGTGGTTTGGCAGCTCGGGATGAGCAGTTCTTC. Its protein is CASGLAARDEQFF.

This clonotype was observed many times. The V gene is TRBV18, the J gene TRBJ1-1, with D hard to call. Germline CDR1 and CDR2: KGHSH and LQKENI. Trimming took 3 bases from V and 4 from J, leaving 9 bases between them. This CDR3 spans 13 amino acids. Here the CDR3 reads CASSPSVGTEAFF. The CDR3 DNA sequence: TGTGCCAGCTCACCCTCGGTGGGCACTGAAGCTTTCTTT.

The rearrangement links TRBV7-9 to TRBJ2-7; D unclear. Germline V CDR1 and CDR2: SEHNR, FQNEAQ (reference sequence). The CDR3 covers 14 residues. Trimming pared 5 bases from V and 0 bases from J, leaving 11 bases between. CDR3 sequence: CASSPFLSSYEQYF. CDR3 DNA sequence: TGTGCCAGCAGCCCCTTTCTCAGCTCCTACGAGCAGTACTTC.

This clonotype has a count of ten or more. The V call is TRBV7-9, the J call TRBJ1-1; unclear D gene. Between the trimmed V and J ends, which lost 7 bases and 1 base, there was a span of 7 bases. There are 12 residues in the CDR3. Germline loops: CDR1 SEHNR, CDR2 FQNEAQ (reference sequence). Written as DNA, the CDR3 is TGTGCCAGCATTACCCCGAACACTGAAGCTTTCTTT. Translation gives CASITPNTEAFF.

This clonotype appeared many times. V and J are TRBV12-3 or TRBV12-4 and TRBJ2-1; 7 bases align to TRBD1. CDR3 length: 13 amino acids. Germline trimming cut 5 bases from V and 11 bases from J; bases unmatched to any gene: 9. The CDR3 nucleotides are TGTGCCAGCAGTCTGGGACAGAGGGGAAAGCAGTTCTTC. Encoded protein: CASSLGQRGKQFF.

The J gene is TRBJ2-5, the V gene TRBV10-3; D possibly corresponds to TRBD2 (5 bases). V was trimmed by 4 bases and J by 6 bases, leaving 33 bases between them. The CDR3 runs 20 residues. The germline V gene encodes CDR1 ENHRY and CDR2 SYGVKD. The CDR3 region is CAISALWRLGRAGGNQTQYF. CDR3 DNA sequence: TGTGCCATCAGTGCTCTATGGCGGCTAGGGCGGGCTGGTGGCAATCAGACCCAGTACTTC.

The rearrangement joins TRBV9 to TRBJ2-2; 10 bases are a match to TRBD1. The germline gives CDR1 SGDLS, CDR2 YYNGEE. The ends lost 8 bases at V and 4 bases at J; junction bases unmatched: 2. The CDR3 sequence is 13 residues long. CDR3 bases: TGTGCCAGTGGACAGGGGGGCACCGGGGAGCTGTTTTTT. Its protein product is CASGQGGTGELFF.